This section outlines one T cell receptor beta chain sequence together with its context. Other DNA sequences of this sample code for an identical CDR3. Per the germline V gene, CDR1 is MDHEN and CDR2 is SYDVKM. This CDR3 has 13 residues. V was shortened by 5 bases and J by 0 bases, with 8 bases between the two germline ends. Study donors comprised healthy, HIV-negative adults devoid of recent acute infection or vaccination. These data originate in a study of shared clonotypes between healthy human individuals. The wider study: Each donor's CD8 memory used one plate, CD8 naive two, each CD4 subset three.

Assay: immunoSEQ multiplex PCR; the TCRdb copy retains only in-frame clones and omits some. The sample has around 2.5 million clones; 93% are singletons. This receptor was taken from a man between 18 and 35 years old in good health. Some clones in this sample may be carry-over from other donors' samples. The J gene is TRBJ2-7, the V gene TRBV28; D may be TRBD1 or TRBD2 (6 bases each). The material sequenced was naive CD4+ T cells from PBMCs. Subset given: CD45RA+ positively selected. CDR3 in amino acids: CASSGGRSYEQYF. The CDR3, as DNA: TGTGCCAGCAGTGGGGGGCGCTCCTACGAGCAGTACTTC.